Relative to its sample, the clone carrying this T cell receptor (beta chain) is medium-sized (0.01 to 0.1%). The data were obtained in a study of tumor-infiltrating lymphocytes in oesophageal squamous cell carcinoma. TCRdb reprocessed the PCR reads via MiXCR and lists one record per CDR3 protein. The sample holds about 20,000 distinct CDR3 sequences; around 43% are singletons and the top ten take around an eighth. The germline gives CDR1 SGHTA, CDR2 FQGTGA. V lost 5 bases and J lost 5; bases outside the gene matches: 5. The CDR3 extends over 13 amino acids. The rearrangement links TRBV7-3 to TRBJ1-1, with 7 nucleotides matching TRBD1. This receptor was obtained from a male donor with esophageal squamous cell carcinoma. The sequenced material came from normal esophageal tissue next to the tumor. The CDR3 bases are TGTGCCAGCAGCACACAGACAGGGACTGAAGCTTTCTTT. Translation gives CASSTQTGTEAFF.